The rows below give T cell receptor beta chains drawn from one sample of a study of cytomegalovirus exposure and HLA in healthy donors. Libraries were prepared by immunoSEQ multiplex PCR; TCRdb keeps only in-frame clonotypes and omits some of them. The table lists about 120,000 clones, 60% to 85% of them singletons. Sequencing used PBMCs. Receptors were obtained from a man between 45 and 60 years old in good health and CMV-seropositive. CDR3s leave out the opening cysteine and the closing phenylalanine or tryptophan.

TRBV6-5	TRBJ1-2	ASSPAGGQGYGYT
TRBV5-6	TRBJ1-3	ASSLLQYSGNTIY
TRBV30	TRBJ1-1	AWSKAENTEAF
TRBV5-6	TRBJ2-7	ASSFRGGSSYEQY
TRBV30	TRBJ1-5	AWSLGQGARQPQH
TRBV7-9	TRBJ2-4	ASSPGGDYKNIQY
TRBV4-1	TRBJ2-5	ASSQSGQGGYETQY
TRBV5-6	TRBJ2-5	ASSLRSRTSGRGETQY
TRBV28	TRBJ1-2	ASSSRDSLFSKGYT
TRBV19	TRBJ2-5	ASSDRTEWETQY
TRBV6-5	TRBJ1-2	ASSYSSGRAENT
TRBV15	TRBJ2-7	ATSRGTGGYEQY
TRBV7-9	TRBJ2-7	ASTQGAGSGEQY
TRBV19	TRBJ1-5	ASSQTGGVNQPQH
TRBV28	TRBJ2-7	ASSFSGDTYEQY
TRBV5-1	TRBJ2-5	ASSSGTSGREETQY
TRBV28	TRBJ1-1	ASSPPGQGGTEAF
TRBV6-5	TRBJ1-2	ASSPRTGDYGYT
TRBV30	TRBJ1-2	AWSVREGRGGYT
TRBV10-3	TRBJ2-1	AISESRFRQF
TRBV30	TRBJ2-3	AWGISGGFTDTQY
TRBV5-1	TRBJ1-3	ASSAQGNSGNTIY
TRBV28	TRBJ1-2	ASSLGSAGGIYGYT
TRBV14	TRBJ1-4	ASSHQGTNEKLF
TRBV27	TRBJ2-1	ASSSHLGGGILYNEQF
TRBV15	TRBJ2-2	ATSPRGMPNTGELF
TRBV21-1	TRBJ1-3	ASSLRRDSYTSSGNTIY
TRBV6-1	TRBJ1-3	ASNYGSSGNTIY
TRBV2	TRBJ1-1	ASTEGIRGTEAF
TRBV19	TRBJ1-6	ASTTGESSYNSPLH
TRBV18	TRBJ1-1	ASSTRQGEAF
TRBV2	TRBJ2-5	ASSEAPQGLKTQY
TRBV7-8	TRBJ1-6	ASSHGQGENSPLH
TRBV29-1	TRBJ1-2	SALTGPKGGYT
TRBV30	TRBJ1-2	AWSDRGGYT
TRBV5-4	TRBJ2-2	ASSLVGGSTGELF
TRBV7-2	TRBJ2-3	ASSSHMTMDTQY
TRBV2	TRBJ2-3	ASTARRGDLTDTQY
TRBV30	TRBJ1-2	AWSPGGRGYT
TRBV5-1	TRBJ2-1	ASSLGTATSYNEQF
TRBV19	TRBJ2-1	ASSQRLAGVSYNEQF
TRBV5-6	TRBJ1-3	ASSLDKGNTIY
TRBV28	TRBJ2-7	ASRGGDRAAVSYEQY
TRBV7-8	TRBJ1-4	ASSLAAGSREKLF
TRBV28	TRBJ2-6	ASSPRQGRPGANVLT